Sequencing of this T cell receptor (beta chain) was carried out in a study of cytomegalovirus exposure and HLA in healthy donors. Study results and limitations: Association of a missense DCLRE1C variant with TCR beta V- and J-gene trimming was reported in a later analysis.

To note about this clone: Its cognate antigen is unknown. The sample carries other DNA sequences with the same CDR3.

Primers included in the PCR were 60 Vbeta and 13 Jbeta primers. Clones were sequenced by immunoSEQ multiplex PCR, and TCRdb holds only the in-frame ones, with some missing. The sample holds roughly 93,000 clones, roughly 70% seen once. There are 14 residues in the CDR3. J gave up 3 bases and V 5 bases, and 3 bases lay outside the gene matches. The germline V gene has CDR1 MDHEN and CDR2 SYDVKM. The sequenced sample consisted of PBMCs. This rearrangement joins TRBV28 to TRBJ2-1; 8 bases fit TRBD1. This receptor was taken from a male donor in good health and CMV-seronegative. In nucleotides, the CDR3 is TGTGCCAGCAGTCTCGGGACAGGCTACAATGAGCAGTTCTTC. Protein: CASSLGTGYNEQFF.